The 23 T cell receptor beta chains given below trace back to one sample, sequenced in a study of identical twins. In TCRdb, the 5' RACE reads were re-called with MiXCR into one record per CDR3 protein. Here the sample spans about 920,000 distinct CDR3 sequences, more than 9% being singletons. In addition, the sample was reused for a study of yellow fever vaccine responses in identical twins.

The specimen was PBMCs. These receptors all come from a woman under 30 in good health.

This CDR3 reads CSAAEWGEAFF. The DNA for the CDR3 is TGCAGTGCCGCGGAATGGGGTGAGGCTTTCTTT. The J gene is TRBJ1-1, the V gene TRBV20-1, with no clear D. From germline, CDR1 is DFQATT and CDR2 SNEGSKA (reference sequence). Trimming stripped 6 bases from V and 11 bases from J, with 16 bases between. CDR3 length: 11 residues.

The J gene is TRBJ1-1, the V gene TRBV5-1, with a weak D call TRBD1 (5 bases). The CDR3 covers 16 residues. The germline V gene has CDR1 SGHRS and CDR2 YFSETQ. The V gene lost 2 bases and the J gene lost 0 bases, with 14 bases spanning the gap. The CDR3: CASSFWDPRLNTEAFF. DNA for the CDR3: TGCGCCAGCAGCTTTTGGGACCCCCGGCTGAACACTGAAGCTTTCTTT.

This clonotype has a count of ten or more. This chain uses TRBV12-3 or TRBV12-4 with TRBJ2-1, with TRBD2 matching 8 bases. Trimming cost V 6 bases and J 0 bases; bases outside gene matches: 4. The CDR3 has 15 residues. The CDR3 sequence: CASRSSGSSYNEQFF. CDR3 sequence (DNA): TGTGCCAGCAGATCGAGCGGGAGCTCCTACAATGAGCAGTTCTTC.

The rearrangement joins TRBV15 to TRBJ2-5; possible D gene TRBD2, 7 bases. Germline V gene sequence: CDR1 LNHNV, CDR2 YYDKDF (reference sequence). The CDR3 covers 15 residues. V was clipped by 5 bases and J by 4 bases, with 17 bases between them. The CDR3 nucleotides read TGTGCCACCAGCGGCTTGGGGGGGGCTCGAGAGACCCAGTACTTC. Its protein is CATSGLGGARETQYF.

V gene TRBV12-3 or TRBV12-4 combines with J gene TRBJ2-5; D is ambiguous. Trimming removed 7 bases from V and 2 bases from J, with 11 bases in between. This CDR3 spans 13 amino acids. In nucleotides, the CDR3 is TGTGCCAGCACCGCGACGACTCAAGAGACCCAGTACTTC. Protein sequence: CASTATTQETQYF.

This clonotype was found a few times. The genes are TRBV24-1 and TRBJ2-2; 9 nucleotides align to TRBD1. V was pared by 4 bases and J by 5 bases, with 4 bases of the junction left unmatched. CDR3 length equals 15 residues. The V gene's germline CDR1 is KGHDR and CDR2 SFDVKD. The CDR3 region is CATSDGTGLTGELFF. The CDR3 region has the DNA TGTGCCACCAGTGACGGGACAGGGTTAACCGGGGAGCTGTTTTTT.

The chain carries TRBV10-3 and TRBJ2-7; D call uncertain. The germline V and J ends were trimmed by 4 bases and 2 bases, with 9 bases remaining between them. Germline CDR1 ENHRY, CDR2 SYGVKD. This CDR3 has 13 amino acids. Here the CDR3 reads CAISGGRPYEQYF. Written as DNA, the CDR3 is TGTGCCATCAGTGGCGGTCGCCCCTACGAGCAGTACTTC.

The V and J genes are TRBV6-1 and TRBJ1-2; no firm D call. Trimming shortened V by 7 bases and J by 2 bases, and 14 bases separated the two germline ends. Germline V lookup: CDR1 MNHNS, CDR2 SASEGT. CDR3 length equals 14 residues. The CDR3 DNA follows: TGTGCCAGCAAACTCGGTGGGAACAACTATGGCTACACCTTC. Translation: CASKLGGNNYGYTF.

This clonotype was detected only a few times. This chain connects TRBV4-1 to TRBJ2-3, with D uncertain. Looked up from germline, CDR1 is MGHRA and CDR2 is YSYEKL. The CDR3 covers 14 residues. V dropped 0 bases and J dropped 4 bases, with 8 bases sitting between them. The DNA of the CDR3 is TGCGCCAGCAGCCAAGAGCAGGACCCAGATACGCAGTATTTT. The encoded protein is CASSQEQDPDTQYF.

With respect to this clonotype: A junction boundary mismatches the germline segment, possibly from a read error. This chain's CDR3 is CASGEPSGKSTDTQYF. CDR3 sequence (DNA): TGCGCCAGCGGTGAGCCTAGCGGGAAGAGCACAGATACGCAGTATTTT. The chain links TRBV10-2 to TRBJ2-3; 9 bases are a match to TRBD2. The CDR3 contains 16 residues. The germline V gene has CDR1 WSHSY and CDR2 SAAADI.

This clonotype was picked up a small number of times. The chain joins TRBV7-9 to TRBJ2-1; a possible D gene is TRBD2 (6 bases). CDR1 is SEHNR and CDR2 is FQNEAQ in the germline V gene (reference sequence). The V and J ends lost 7 bases and 5 bases respectively, with 12 bases between them. The CDR3 totals 13 residues. DNA of the CDR3: TGTGCCAGCAATCCCCGCGGGGACAATGAGCAGTTCTTC. This encodes CASNPRGDNEQFF.

In its sample, this clonotype was seen many times. The V gene is TRBV5-1, the J gene TRBJ1-1, with D uncertain. The V gene's germline CDR1 is SGHRS and CDR2 YFSETQ. There are 15 residues in the CDR3. V lost 4 bases to trimming and J lost 0 bases, with 13 bases between them. CDR3 protein: CASSQAGPLNTEAFF. The CDR3 bases are TGCGCCAGCAGCCAGGCCGGGCCGCTGAACACTGAAGCTTTCTTT.

V gene TRBV7-9 combines with J gene TRBJ1-1; 9 positions match TRBD1. The germline gives CDR1 SEHNR, CDR2 FQNEAQ (reference sequence). Trimming at V came to 5 bases and at J to 5 bases, leaving 6 bases not matched to a gene. This CDR3 has 14 residues. The CDR3, as DNA: TGTGCCAGCAGCCGCGAGACAGGGGGGACTGAAGCTTTCTTT. It specifies CASSRETGGTEAFF.

This clonotype was observed a few times. This chain connects TRBV5-1 to TRBJ1-6; D call uncertain. Germline V gene lookup returns CDR1 SGHRS and CDR2 YFSETQ. This CDR3 region has 13 residues. V shed 4 bases and J shed 12 bases, with 14 bases lying between them. CDR3 DNA: TGCGCCAGCAGCCCAGACCGCCTGCAACCCCTCCACTTT. Protein product: CASSPDRLQPLHF.

The CDR3 nucleotides are TGTGCCAGCAGTACCGAGCCGGGCCGCAATTCCTACAATGAGCAGTTCTTC. Residues: CASSTEPGRNSYNEQFF. The chain uses TRBV2 and TRBJ2-1; unclear D gene. This CDR3 is 17 amino acids long. Trimming cost V 5 bases and J 1 base, with 18 bases left between them. The germline V gene has CDR1 SNHLY and CDR2 FYNNEI.

This rearrangement joins TRBV4-2 to TRBJ2-3, with 11 bases aligning to TRBD2. With 0 bases clipped from V and 4 bases from J, the junction kept 0 bases outside the gene matches. CDR1 is LGHNA and CDR2 is YNFKEQ in the germline V gene. The CDR3 runs 15 residues. CDR3 loop: CASSQDSGGADTQYF. The CDR3 DNA sequence: TGTGCCAGCAGCCAAGATAGCGGGGGGGCAGATACGCAGTATTTT.

At least ten counts were recorded for this clonotype. The chain combines TRBV9 with TRBJ1-3; a possible D gene is TRBD1 (5 bases). This CDR3 has 15 residues. Per the germline V gene, CDR1 is SGDLS and CDR2 is YYNGEE. Trimming removed 4 bases at V and 3 bases at J, with 14 bases between. The chain's CDR3 is CASSPSGGFGNTIYF. CDR3 in DNA: TGTGCCAGCAGCCCTAGTGGGGGGTTTGGAAACACCATATATTTT.

V gene TRBV27 combines with J gene TRBJ1-2; a possible D gene is TRBD1 (5 bases). The germline V gene has CDR1 MNHEY and CDR2 SMNVEV (reference sequence). CDR3 length: 15 residues. V dropped 4 bases and J dropped 6 bases, with 18 bases sitting between them. The CDR3 bases are TGTGCCAGCAGTTCCTCAGGGAGGGGCCGAAATGGCTACACCTTC. Translated: CASSSSGRGRNGYTF.

This clonotype was picked up a small number of times. The chain joins TRBV29-1 to TRBJ2-1, with 8 bases lining up with TRBD1. This CDR3 has 13 amino acids. Germline CDR1 and CDR2: SQVTM and ANQGSEA. V shed 7 bases and J 6 bases; nucleotides not matched to a gene: 8. The DNA of the CDR3 is TGCAGCGCCACAGGGGGGTCCGGCAATGAGCAGTTCTTC. It encodes CSATGGSGNEQFF.

The V gene is TRBV11-2, the J gene TRBJ1-1; D is possibly TRBD1 (6 bases). V lost 6 bases and J 4 bases, leaving 18 bases between the germline ends. CDR1 SGHAT and CDR2 FQNNGV come from the germline V gene. The CDR3 is 15 amino acids. The chain's CDR3 is CASSALVRGSTEAFF. DNA for the CDR3: TGTGCCAGCAGTGCACTGGTCAGGGGTAGCACTGAAGCTTTCTTT.

This rearrangement joins TRBV2 to TRBJ2-2; D not certain. The germline gives CDR1 SNHLY, CDR2 FYNNEI. Between the trimmed V and J ends, which lost 3 bases and 4 bases, there was a span of 12 bases. This CDR3 region has 15 residues. The CDR3: CASSEGSGITGELFF. CDR3 DNA: TGTGCCAGCAGTGAGGGCAGTGGGATCACCGGGGAGCTGTTTTTT. Complete variable domain (other parts from reference TRBV2 and TRBJ2-2): EPEVTQTPSHQVTQMGQEVILRCVPISNHLYFYWYRQILGQKVEFLVSFYNNEISEKSEIFDDQFSVERPDGSNFTLKIRSTKLEDSAMYFCASSEGSGITGELFFGEGSRLTVL.

The chain joins TRBV7-8 to TRBJ1-4; TRBD1 might be the D (5 bases). The germline V gene encodes CDR1 SGHVS and CDR2 FQNEAQ. The CDR3 spans 17 residues. With 5 bases removed from V and 3 bases from J, the gap between germline ends came to 19 bases. The DNA of the CDR3 is TGTGCCAGCAGCCAAAATTCTCCGGGACGGGCTAATGAAAAACTGTTTTTT. Encoded protein: CASSQNSPGRANEKLFF.

The genes are TRBV13 and TRBJ2-1, with D possibly being TRBD2 (6 bases). The CDR3 sequence is 14 residues long. CDR1 and CDR2 from the germline V gene are PRHDT and FYEKMQ (reference sequence). The ends were cut back, 5 bases at V and 7 bases at J, with 15 bases in the middle. CDR3 DNA sequence: TGTGCCAGCAGCGACGGGACTCCCCTTAATGAGCAGTTCTTC. Amino acids: CASSDGTPLNEQFF.